These 16 T cell receptor beta chains were sequenced from one sample in a study of cytomegalovirus exposure and HLA in healthy donors. This PCR relied on a set of 60 Vbeta primers and 13 Jbeta primers. Only in-frame clones appear in the TCRdb table, and some are missing; sequencing was by immunoSEQ multiplex PCR. The sample lists 65,000 to 70,000 clones; less than 75% were seen once. Sequencing used PBMCs. The source is a young woman in good health and CMV-seronegative.

The gene calls are TRBV6-4 and TRBJ2-3, with 11 positions matching TRBD2. Germline V lookup: CDR1 MRHNA, CDR2 SNTAGT. The CDR3 runs 16 residues. The J segment lost 6 bases and the V segment lost 2 bases, leaving 7 bases of the junction unmatched. The CDR3 loop reads CASSDENSGGADTQYF. In nucleotides, the CDR3 is TGTGCCAGCAGTGACGAGAATAGCGGGGGGGCGGATACGCAGTATTTT.

The rearrangement joins TRBV11-3 to TRBJ2-2; TRBD1 might be the D (5 bases). There are 13 residues in the CDR3. CDR1 SGHNT and CDR2 YENEEA come from the germline V gene. With 4 bases removed from V and 7 bases from J, the gap between germline ends came to 10 bases. CDR3 sequence reads: CASSYRSNGELFF. In DNA form, the CDR3 reads TGTGCCAGCAGCTACAGGTCAAACGGGGAGCTGTTTTTT.

V usage is TRBV4-1 and J usage is TRBJ1-1; TRBD1 agrees at 9 bases. Germline-derived CDR1 and CDR2 are MGHRA and YSYEKL. The CDR3 has 17 amino acids. Trimming took 3 bases from V and 5 from J; bases not matched to a gene: 13. CDR3 in DNA: TGCGCCAGCAGCCACTCCCGAGACAGGGGGAGGAGGACTGAAGCTTTCTTT. This translates into CASSHSRDRGRRTEAFF.

The chain has TRBV5-1 and TRBJ2-3; D is perhaps TRBD1 (6 bases). This CDR3 is 16 amino acids long. V lost 4 bases, J lost 0 bases, and 15 bases lay in between. Germline V gives CDR1 SGHRS, CDR2 YFSETQ. The CDR3 sequence: CASSRTVVSSTDTQYF. The CDR3 DNA is TGCGCCAGCAGCAGGACAGTCGTCTCTAGCACAGATACGCAGTATTTT.

This clone turned up a few times. The genes are TRBV6-1 and TRBJ2-7; a possible D gene is TRBD1 (6 bases). V was trimmed by 4 bases and J by 6 bases, leaving 16 bases between them. The CDR3 loop spans 14 amino acids. The V gene's germline CDR1 is MNHNS and CDR2 SASEGT. In DNA, the CDR3 is TGTGCCAGCAGTGGGACAGTGCCCCATTCCGAGCAGTACTTC. Protein: CASSGTVPHSEQYF.

The chain combines TRBV29-1 with TRBJ1-2, with 9 bases lining up with TRBD1. V was pared by 7 bases and J by 4 bases, with 7 bases of the junction left unmatched. The CDR3 runs to 13 residues. Germline-derived CDR1 and CDR2 are SQVTM and ANQGSEA. CDR3 amino acids: CSAPGQGVYGYTF. The CDR3 DNA reads TGCAGCGCCCCGGGACAGGGAGTCTATGGCTACACCTTC.

Regarding this clone: The identical CDR3 is also encoded by other nucleotide sequences in the sample. The chain employs TRBV29-1 and TRBJ2-7, with 8 bases lining up with TRBD1. The V segment lost 6 bases and the J segment 3 bases; nucleotides outside the gene matches: 4. The germline CDR1 and CDR2 sequences are SQVTM and ANQGSEA. The length of the CDR3 is 12 residues. CDR3 DNA: TGCAGCGTGGGAGGACAGGGCTACGAGCAGTACTTC. This gives the protein CSVGGQGYEQYF.

The chain couples TRBV6-1 to TRBJ1-2; the D gene is possibly TRBD1 (6 bases). V shed 5 bases and J shed 5 bases, with 15 bases lying between them. The CDR3 has 14 amino acids. Germline CDR1 is MNHNS and CDR2 is SASEGT. CDR3 in DNA: TGTGCCAGCAGTCCTCGGGGGGGCACATATGGCTACACCTTC. Translating gives CASSPRGGTYGYTF.

This chain connects TRBV30 to TRBJ1-2, with 7 bases aligning to TRBD1. CDR3 size: 15 residues. CDR1 and CDR2 (germline): GTSNPN, SVGIG (reference sequence). Unmatched junction bases numbered 10, after V lost 2 bases and J lost 4 bases. The DNA for the CDR3 is TGTGCCTGGAGTAAGGGGGCCGTTCTTCCCTATGGCTACACCTTC. Residues: CAWSKGAVLPYGYTF. Full variable domain (outside the CDR3, taken from reference TRBV30 and TRBJ1-2): SQTIHQWPATLVQPVGSPLSLECTVEGTSNPNLYWYRQAAGRGLQLLFYSVGIGQISSEVPQNLSASRPQDRQFILSSKKLLLSDSGFYLCAWSKGAVLPYGYTFGSGTRLTVV.

This rearrangement joins TRBV5-1 to TRBJ2-2; 7 bases are shared with TRBD1. Germline values: CDR1 SGHRS, CDR2 YFSETQ. This CDR3 is built from 15 residues. V lost 0 bases and J lost 5; bases outside the gene matches: 4. This CDR3 reads CASSLGGGLTGELFF. The CDR3, as DNA: TGCGCCAGCAGCTTGGGAGGGGGCTTGACCGGGGAGCTGTTTTTT.

The chain uses TRBV28 and TRBJ1-4, with a tentative D call TRBD1 (6 bases). CDR1 and CDR2 from the germline V gene are MDHEN and SYDVKM. The length of the CDR3 is 14 residues. Trimming removed 6 bases at V and 3 bases at J, with 11 bases between. The CDR3 here is CASSYRTANEKLFF. In DNA, the CDR3 is TGTGCCAGCAGCTACAGGACAGCTAATGAAAAACTGTTTTTT.

The chain employs TRBV4-3 and TRBJ2-1; 8 positions match TRBD2. Germline V gene sequence: CDR1 LGHNA, CDR2 YSLEER. This CDR3 has 17 residues. J was trimmed by 9 bases and V by 0 bases; bases with no gene match: 13. As DNA, the CDR3 is TGCGCCAGCAGCCAAGAGAATCGGGCGGGGGGTCAAGGTGAGCAGTTCTTC. The encoded protein is CASSQENRAGGQGEQFF.

V and J are TRBV29-1 and TRBJ1-1; no definite D call. The CDR3 loop spans 13 amino acids. CDR1 and CDR2 from the germline V gene are SQVTM and ANQGSEA. V was cut by 4 bases and J by 3 bases, with 12 bases left in between. This chain's CDR3 is CSVVAQLDTEAFF. The CDR3 nucleotides read TGCAGCGTTGTGGCTCAGTTGGACACTGAAGCTTTCTTT.

The J gene is TRBJ2-6, the V gene TRBV28, with 9 positions matching TRBD1. The CDR3 is 16 amino acids. The V gene's germline CDR1 is MDHEN and CDR2 SYDVKM. Unmatched junction bases numbered 5, after V lost 5 bases and J lost 3 bases. CDR3 nucleotides: TGTGCCAGCAGTCCCACAGGGGGCCTTGGGGCCAACGTCCTGACTTTC. It translates to CASSPTGGLGANVLTF.

This clone was counted many times. This sequence joins TRBV27 and TRBJ2-1, with a possible D match to TRBD1 (5 bases). CDR3 length: 12 residues. Trimming pared 5 bases from V and 7 bases from J, leaving 9 bases between. Germline values: CDR1 MNHEY, CDR2 SMNVEV (reference sequence). The CDR3 nucleotides are TGTGCCAGCAGTATCCAGGGTAATGAGCAGTTCTTC. As protein: CASSIQGNEQFF.

The chain carries TRBV5-5 and TRBJ2-7, with a tentative D call TRBD1 (6 bases). Germline V lookup: CDR1 SGHKS, CDR2 YYEKEE (reference sequence). Trimming pared 0 bases from V and 6 bases from J, leaving 10 bases between. The CDR3 loop spans 13 amino acids. The chain's CDR3 is CASSLGDRREQYF. The DNA of the CDR3 is TGTGCCAGCAGCTTGGGTGACAGGCGCGAGCAGTACTTC.